This TCR beta chain was recovered during a study of cytomegalovirus exposure and HLA in healthy donors. V lost 8 bases to trimming and J lost 2 bases, with 9 bases between them. CDR1 and CDR2 from the germline V gene are SNHLY and FYNNEI. This CDR3 is 12 amino acids long. 60 Vbeta and 13 Jbeta primers were used in PCR. Profiling relied on immunoSEQ multiplex PCR, and the TCRdb table lists in-frame clones only, not all of them. There are more than 120,000 clones in the sample; more than 75% occur only once, and 5% to 7.5% lies in the top ten. The donors were healthy bone marrow donors. This receptor was obtained from a woman aged 35 to 49 in good health and CMV-seropositive. The gene calls are TRBV2 and TRBJ2-5; D call uncertain. The sequencing input was PBMCs. CDR3 sequence (DNA): TGTGCCAGCGCGCCACGTCAAGAGACCCAGTACTTC. This gives the protein CASAPRQETQYF.